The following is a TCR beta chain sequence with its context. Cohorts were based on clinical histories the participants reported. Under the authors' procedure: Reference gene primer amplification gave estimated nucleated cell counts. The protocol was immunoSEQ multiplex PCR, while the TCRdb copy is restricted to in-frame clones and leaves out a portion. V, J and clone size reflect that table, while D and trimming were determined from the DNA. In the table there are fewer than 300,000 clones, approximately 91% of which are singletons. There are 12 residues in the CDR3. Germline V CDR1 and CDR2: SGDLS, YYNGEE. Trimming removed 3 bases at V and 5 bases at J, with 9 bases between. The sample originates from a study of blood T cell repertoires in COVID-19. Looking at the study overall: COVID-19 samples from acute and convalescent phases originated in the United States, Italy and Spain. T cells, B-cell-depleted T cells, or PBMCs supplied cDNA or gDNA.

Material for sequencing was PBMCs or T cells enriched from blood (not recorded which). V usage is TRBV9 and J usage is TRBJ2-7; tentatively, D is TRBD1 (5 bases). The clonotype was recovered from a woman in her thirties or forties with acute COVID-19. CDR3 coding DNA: TGTGCCAGCAGCGGTGGGGCCCACGAGCAGTACTTC. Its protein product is CASSGGAHEQYF.